The 18 T cell receptor beta chains presented below share a single source sample, sequenced in a study of blood T cell repertoires in COVID-19. Method: immunoSEQ multiplex PCR; TCRdb's copy keeps in-frame clones and lacks some. This sample has roughly 180,000 clones; 81% occur once, and the top ten carry about 11%. The sequencing input was peripheral blood. Receptor source: a woman in her thirties or forties with COVID-19, enrolled during active disease.

The DNA of the CDR3 is TGCAGTGCTAGTCATTTGGCGGGAGGGCCGTACGAGCAGTACTTC. Its translation: CSASHLAGGPYEQYF. The gene calls are TRBV20-1 and TRBJ2-7, with 9 bases lining up with TRBD2. The CDR3 is made up of 15 amino acids. Trimming at V came to 3 bases and at J to 4 bases, leaving 10 bases not matched to a gene. The germline V gene encodes CDR1 DFQATT and CDR2 SNEGSKA (reference sequence).

V gene TRBV29-1 combines with J gene TRBJ1-1; D not resolved. The CDR3 totals 12 residues. The V end was cut by 4 bases, the J end by 1 base, with 7 bases between. Germline CDR1 is SQVTM and CDR2 is ANQGSEA. Written as DNA, the CDR3 is TGCAGCGTTGTTCGGGAGAACACTGAAGCTTTCTTT. It specifies CSVVRENTEAFF.

A single count supports this clone. This chain uses TRBV28 with TRBJ1-6; D not certain. Per the germline V gene, CDR1 is MDHEN and CDR2 is SYDVKM. The CDR3 is 12 residues long. Between the trimmed V and J ends, which lost 4 bases and 7 bases, there was a span of 5 bases. Written as DNA, the CDR3 is TGTGCCAGCAGTTCGGGAAATTCACCCCTCCACTTT. The encoded protein is CASSSGNSPLHF. Full variable domain (outside the CDR3, taken from reference TRBV28 and TRBJ1-6): DVKVTQSSRYLVKRTGEKVFLECVQDMDHENMFWYRQDPGLGLRLIYFSYDVKMKEKGDIPEGYSVSREKKERFSLILESASTNQTSMYLCASSSGNSPLHFGNGTRLTVT.

The V and J genes are TRBV29-1 and TRBJ2-5; 7 bases are shared with TRBD1. CDR3 length: 13 residues. Trimming at V came to 7 bases and at J to 4 bases, leaving 9 bases not matched to a gene. Germline V gene sequence: CDR1 SQVTM, CDR2 ANQGSEA. As DNA, the CDR3 is TGCAGCGGCGAACTACAGGGGAGAGAGACCCAGTACTTC. Encoded protein: CSGELQGRETQYF.

The chain employs TRBV19 and TRBJ1-5, with 7 bases that match TRBD1. The CDR3 is 15 residues long. V gave up 5 bases and J gave up 3 bases; unmatched junction bases: 7. Germline assignment: CDR1 LNHDA and CDR2 SQIVND (reference sequence). CDR3: CASSPYGQANQPQHF. CDR3 in DNA: TGTGCCAGTAGTCCGTATGGACAGGCCAATCAGCCCCAGCATTTT.

The chain combines TRBV19 with TRBJ2-5; D is possibly TRBD2 (6 bases). The CDR3 is made up of 13 amino acids. CDR1 LNHDA and CDR2 SQIVND come from the germline V gene (reference sequence). V gave up 4 bases and J gave up 2 bases, with 8 bases separating them. The DNA for the CDR3 is TGTGCCAGTAGTAGGCGGGGTCAAGAGACCCAGTACTTC. Its protein product is CASSRRGQETQYF. Using reference TRBV19 and TRBJ2-5 for the parts outside the CDR3, the full variable domain is DGGITQSPKYLFRKEGQNVTLSCEQNLNHDAMYWYRQDPGQGLRLIYYSQIVNDFQKGDIAEGYSVSREKKESFPLTVTSAQKNPTAFYLCASSRRGQETQYFGPGTRLLVL.

The V and J genes are TRBV30 and TRBJ1-5, with D tentatively TRBD1 (6 bases). V was trimmed by 0 bases and J by 2 bases, leaving 14 bases between them. The germline CDR1 and CDR2 sequences are GTSNPN and SVGIG (reference sequence). The CDR3 is 16 amino acids. CDR3 protein: CAWSVRVGGGNQPQHF. CDR3 coding DNA: TGTGCCTGGAGTGTACGGGTAGGGGGGGGCAATCAGCCCCAGCATTTT.

The chain couples TRBV23-1 to TRBJ2-5; D call uncertain. TRBV23-1 qualifies as an ORF whose function is uncertain. V was clipped by 10 bases and J by 5 bases, with 11 bases between them. This CDR3 is built from 11 residues. As DNA, the CDR3 is TGCGCCAACGTCGGGTGGGAGACCCAGTACTTC. Protein product: CANVGWETQYF.

This clone was recorded only once. The V and J genes are TRBV7-8 and TRBJ2-3; 7 bases are shared with TRBD2. The CDR3 has 16 amino acids. Germline V CDR1 and CDR2: SGHVS, FQNEAQ. With 3 bases clipped from V and 3 bases from J, the junction kept 9 bases outside the gene matches. The CDR3 is CASSLARLAGTDTQYF. CDR3 DNA: TGTGCCAGCAGCTTGGCAAGACTAGCCGGTACAGATACGCAGTATTTT.

This clone came up a few times. This chain joins TRBV28 and TRBJ2-7, with 7 bases identical to TRBD1. After removal of 2 bases from V and 2 bases from J, the junction contained 3 bases not matched to a gene. The CDR3 loop spans 14 amino acids. Germline V gene data show CDR1 as MDHEN and CDR2 as SYDVKM. The CDR3 nucleotides are TGTGCCAGCAGTTTACCCGGGACAGCCTACGAGCAGTACTTC. Translating gives CASSLPGTAYEQYF.

V and J are TRBV30 and TRBJ1-1; 9 nucleotides align to TRBD1. The CDR3 totals 14 residues. Losses at the gene ends were 3 bases for V and 5 bases for J; bases not matched to a gene: 7. CDR1 is GTSNPN, CDR2 SVGIG, per germline (reference sequence). As DNA, the CDR3 is TGTGCCTGGAGCGAACAGGGGGCGCGGACTGAAGCTTTCTTT. The encoded protein is CAWSEQGARTEAFF.

This clone was found a few times. The CDR3 region is CASSLAGWGKNIQYF. The CDR3 nucleotides read TGTGCCAGCAGCTTAGCAGGGTGGGGCAAAAACATTCAGTACTTC. This chain connects TRBV7-3 to TRBJ2-4; a weak D match, TRBD1 (5 bases). The ends were cut back, 2 bases at V and 3 bases at J, with 11 bases in the middle. Germline CDR1 SGHTA, CDR2 FQGTGA. This CDR3 is 15 amino acids long.

This clone appeared many times. This rearrangement joins TRBV7-6 to TRBJ2-7, with TRBD2 matching 8 bases. Germline V gives CDR1 SGHVS, CDR2 FNYEAQ. The CDR3 is 15 amino acids. Trimming at V came to 4 bases and at J to 6 bases, leaving 11 bases not matched to a gene. CDR3 protein: CASSSLPGGNGEQYF. The CDR3 bases are TGTGCCAGCAGCTCCCTTCCGGGAGGGAATGGCGAGCAGTACTTC. Full variable domain (remainder filled in from reference TRBV7-6 and TRBJ2-7): GAGVSQSPRYKVTKRGQDVALRCDPISGHVSLYWYRQALGQGPEFLTYFNYEAQQDKSGLPNDRFSAERPEGSISTLTIQRTEQRDSAMYRCASSSLPGGNGEQYFGPGTRLTVT.

The CDR3 DNA reads TGCGCCAGCAGTCAAAATCCGGGACAGAGTTACGAGCAGTACTTC. It encodes CASSQNPGQSYEQYF. The V gene is TRBV5-1, the J gene TRBJ2-7; 7 nucleotides align to TRBD1. Unmatched junction bases numbered 12, after V lost 5 bases and J lost 4 bases. The CDR3 has 15 residues. The germline CDR1 and CDR2 sequences are SGHRS and YFSETQ.

This clone was picked up one time. V is TRBV5-6 and J is TRBJ2-7, with TRBD1 matching over 7 bases. CDR1 and CDR2 (germline): SGHDT, YYEEEE. This CDR3 has 15 amino acids. The V segment lost 2 bases and the J segment 0 bases; nucleotides outside the gene matches: 5. CDR3: CASSFQGDNSYEQYV. CDR3 nucleotide sequence: TGTGCCAGCAGCTTCCAGGGGGACAACTCCTACGAGCAGTACGTC.

The V call is TRBV10-3, the J call TRBJ1-2; 11 nucleotides line up with TRBD1. CDR1 and CDR2 from the germline V gene are ENHRY and SYGVKD. This CDR3 region has 14 residues. Trimming at V came to 2 bases and at J to 7 bases, leaving 3 bases not matched to a gene. The CDR3 nucleotides are TGTGCCATCAGTGAGGGACAGGGGGCGAGTGGCTACACCTTC. As protein: CAISEGQGASGYTF.

The chain uses TRBV5-1 and TRBJ1-1; a possible D gene is TRBD1 (6 bases). V was cut by 5 bases and J by 4 bases, with 24 bases left in between. The germline V gene encodes CDR1 SGHRS and CDR2 YFSETQ. The CDR3 is 17 residues long. The CDR3 nucleotides are TGCGCCAGCAGACCGGACGGGTTCCCCGGCAGGGGCACTGAAGCTTTCTTT. Amino acids: CASRPDGFPGRGTEAFF.

This clone was seen more than once but under ten times. V gene TRBV10-3 combines with J gene TRBJ2-7; 8 bases are a match to TRBD2. This CDR3 has 13 amino acids. CDR1 is ENHRY, CDR2 SYGVKD, per germline. With 7 bases clipped from V and 6 bases from J, the junction kept 8 bases outside the gene matches. DNA of the CDR3: TGTGCCATCAAACAGCGGGAGTCCGGCGAGCAGTACTTC. Protein sequence: CAIKQRESGEQYF.